This TCR beta chain was observed in a study of T-cell reconstitution after alpha-beta-depleted transplantation in children. Unique molecular identifiers were used in preparing the TCRbeta library. TCRdb processed the PCR reads anew with MiXCR; each CDR3 protein has one entry. The sample holds over 400,000 distinct CDR3 sequences, 43% seen once. CDR1 is DFQATT and CDR2 is SNEGSKA in the germline V gene (reference sequence). CDR3 length: 13 residues. The sample consisted of PBMCs, taken before TCRalphabeta/CD19-depleted stem cell transplant. The rearrangement uses TRBV20-1 and TRBJ2-3; 11 nucleotides match TRBD2. This clonotype was obtained from a girl aged 2 to 9 with aplastic anemia, due to receive a stem cell transplant. The CDR3 DNA reads TGCAGCAGCGGGACTAGCGGACAAGATACGCAGTATTTT. This sequence encodes CSSGTSGQDTQYF.